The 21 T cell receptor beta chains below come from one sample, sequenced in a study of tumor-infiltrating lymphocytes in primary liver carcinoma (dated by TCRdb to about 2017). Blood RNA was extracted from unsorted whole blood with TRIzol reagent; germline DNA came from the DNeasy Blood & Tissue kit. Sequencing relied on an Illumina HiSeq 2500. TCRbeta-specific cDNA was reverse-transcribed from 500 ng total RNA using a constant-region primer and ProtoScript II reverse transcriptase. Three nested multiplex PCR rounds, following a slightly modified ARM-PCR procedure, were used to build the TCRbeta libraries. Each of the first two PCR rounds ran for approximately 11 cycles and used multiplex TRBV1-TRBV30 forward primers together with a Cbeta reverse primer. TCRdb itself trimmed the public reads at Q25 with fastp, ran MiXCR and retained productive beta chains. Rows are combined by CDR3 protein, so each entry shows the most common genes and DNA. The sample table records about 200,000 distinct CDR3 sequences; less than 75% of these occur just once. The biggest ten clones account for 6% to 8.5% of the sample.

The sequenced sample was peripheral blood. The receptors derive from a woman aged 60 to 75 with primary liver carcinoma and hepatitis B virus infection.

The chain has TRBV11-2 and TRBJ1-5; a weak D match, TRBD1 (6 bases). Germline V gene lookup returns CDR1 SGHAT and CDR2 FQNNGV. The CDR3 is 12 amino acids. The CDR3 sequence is CACSQQGQPQHF. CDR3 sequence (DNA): TGTGCTTGCAGCCAACAGGGTCAGCCCCAGCATTTT. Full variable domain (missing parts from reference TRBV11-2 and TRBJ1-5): EAGVAQSPRYKIIEKRQSVAFWCNPISGHATLYWYQQILGQGPKLLIQFQNNGVVDDSQLPKDRFSAERLKGVDSTLKIQPAKLEDSAVYLCACSQQGQPQHFGDGTRLSIL.

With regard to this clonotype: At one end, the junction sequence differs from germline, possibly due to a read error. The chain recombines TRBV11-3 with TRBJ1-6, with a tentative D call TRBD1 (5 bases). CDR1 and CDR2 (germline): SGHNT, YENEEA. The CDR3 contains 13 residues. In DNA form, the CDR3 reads TGTGTCAGCAGGTGGGGCTCGAATTCACCCCTCCACTTT. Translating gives CVSRWGSNSPLHF.

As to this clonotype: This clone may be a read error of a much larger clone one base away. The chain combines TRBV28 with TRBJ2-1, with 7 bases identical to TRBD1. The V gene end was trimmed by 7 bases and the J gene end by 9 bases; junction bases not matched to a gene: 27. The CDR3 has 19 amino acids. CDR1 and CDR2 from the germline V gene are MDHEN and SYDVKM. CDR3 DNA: TGTGCCAGCACCCAAGTCCCGGGACAGAGGCATTCCGGGGTTGGTGAGCAGTTCTTC. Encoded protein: CASTQVPGQRHSGVGEQFF. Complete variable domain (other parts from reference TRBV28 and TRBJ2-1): DVKVTQSSRYLVKRTGEKVFLECVQDMDHENMFWYRQDPGLGLRLIYFSYDVKMKEKGDIPEGYSVSREKKERFSLILESASTNQTSMYLCASTQVPGQRHSGVGEQFFGPGTRLTVL.

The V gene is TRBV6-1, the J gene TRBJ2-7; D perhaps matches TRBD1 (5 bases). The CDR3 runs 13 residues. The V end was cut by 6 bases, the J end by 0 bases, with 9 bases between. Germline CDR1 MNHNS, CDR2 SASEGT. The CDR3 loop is CASSPQDSYEQYF. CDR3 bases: TGTGCCAGCAGCCCACAGGACTCCTACGAGCAGTACTTC.

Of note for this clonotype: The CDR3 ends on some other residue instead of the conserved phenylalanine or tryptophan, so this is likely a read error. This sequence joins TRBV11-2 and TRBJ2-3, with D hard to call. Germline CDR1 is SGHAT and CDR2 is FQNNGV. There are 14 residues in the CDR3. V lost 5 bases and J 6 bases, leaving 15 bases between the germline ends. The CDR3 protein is CASSPSFTGDTQYI. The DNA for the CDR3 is TGTGCCAGCAGCCCGTCCTTCACTGGGGATACGCAGTATATT.

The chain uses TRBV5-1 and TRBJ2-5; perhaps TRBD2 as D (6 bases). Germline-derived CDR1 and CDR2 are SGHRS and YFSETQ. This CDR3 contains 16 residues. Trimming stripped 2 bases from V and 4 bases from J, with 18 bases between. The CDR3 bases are TGCGCCAGCAGCTTTGACCTGACGGCGGGAACAGAGACCCAGTACTTC. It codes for CASSFDLTAGTETQYF.

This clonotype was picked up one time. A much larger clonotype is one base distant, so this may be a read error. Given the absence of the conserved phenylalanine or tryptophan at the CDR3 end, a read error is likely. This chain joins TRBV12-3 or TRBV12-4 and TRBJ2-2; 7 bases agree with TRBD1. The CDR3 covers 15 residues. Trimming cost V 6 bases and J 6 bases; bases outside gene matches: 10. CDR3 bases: TGTGCCAGCAGCGAAAGGGGGCTGGGCGCCGGGGAGCTGTTTTCT. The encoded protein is CASSERGLGAGELFS.

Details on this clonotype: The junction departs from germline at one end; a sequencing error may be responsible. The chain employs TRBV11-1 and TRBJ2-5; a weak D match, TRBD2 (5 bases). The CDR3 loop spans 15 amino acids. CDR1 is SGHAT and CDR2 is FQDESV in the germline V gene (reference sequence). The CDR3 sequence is CASGLALTSGEIQYF. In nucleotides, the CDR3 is TGTGCCAGCGGCTTAGCGCTAACGAGTGGAGAGATCCAGTACTTC.

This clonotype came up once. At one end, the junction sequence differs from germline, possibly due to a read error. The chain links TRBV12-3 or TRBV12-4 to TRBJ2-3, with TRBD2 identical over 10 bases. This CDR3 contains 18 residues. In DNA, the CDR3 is TGTGCCTGCAGTTTCGCCCCTCTAGCGGGAGCTTCCACAGATACGCAGTATTTT. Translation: CACSFAPLAGASTDTQYF.

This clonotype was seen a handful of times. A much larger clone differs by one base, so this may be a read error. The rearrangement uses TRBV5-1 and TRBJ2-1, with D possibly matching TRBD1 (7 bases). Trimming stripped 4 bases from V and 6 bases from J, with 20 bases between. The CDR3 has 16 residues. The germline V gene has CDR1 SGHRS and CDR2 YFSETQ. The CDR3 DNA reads TGCGCCAGCAGCGGGACAGAACGGGGGCGCCTCAATGAGCAGTTCTTC. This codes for CASSGTERGRLNEQFF.

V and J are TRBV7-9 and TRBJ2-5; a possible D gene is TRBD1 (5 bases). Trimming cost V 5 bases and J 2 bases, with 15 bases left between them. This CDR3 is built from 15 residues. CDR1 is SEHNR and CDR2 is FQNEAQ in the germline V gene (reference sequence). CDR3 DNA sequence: TGTGCCAGCAGCCCCCTGACAGTAGCTCAAGAGACCCAGTACTTC. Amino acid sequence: CASSPLTVAQETQYF.

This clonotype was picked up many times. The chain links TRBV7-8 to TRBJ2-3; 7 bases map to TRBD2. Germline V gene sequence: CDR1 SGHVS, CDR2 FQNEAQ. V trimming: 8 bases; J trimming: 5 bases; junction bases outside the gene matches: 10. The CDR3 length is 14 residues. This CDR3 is CASVGTTRGDTQYF. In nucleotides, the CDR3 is TGTGCCAGCGTCGGGACTACCCGAGGAGATACGCAGTATTTT.

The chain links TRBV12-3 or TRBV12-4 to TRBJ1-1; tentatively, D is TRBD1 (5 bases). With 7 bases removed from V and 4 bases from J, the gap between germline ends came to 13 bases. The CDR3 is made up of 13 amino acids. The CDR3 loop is CASNLSGSTEAFF. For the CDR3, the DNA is TGTGCCAGCAATTTGTCAGGGAGCACTGAAGCTTTCTTT.

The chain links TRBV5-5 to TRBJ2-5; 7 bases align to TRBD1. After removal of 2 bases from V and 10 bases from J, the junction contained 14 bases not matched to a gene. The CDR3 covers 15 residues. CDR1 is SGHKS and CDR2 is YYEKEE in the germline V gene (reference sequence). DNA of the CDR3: TGTGCCAGCAGCTTCGCTGACAGGGCCCCCGGGAACCAGTACTTC. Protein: CASSFADRAPGNQYF.

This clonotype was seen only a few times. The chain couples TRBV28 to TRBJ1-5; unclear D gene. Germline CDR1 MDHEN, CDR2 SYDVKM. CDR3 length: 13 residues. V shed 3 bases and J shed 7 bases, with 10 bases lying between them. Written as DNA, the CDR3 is TGTGCCAGCAGTTTTCAGTCGGGGCAGCCCCAGCATTTT. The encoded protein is CASSFQSGQPQHF.

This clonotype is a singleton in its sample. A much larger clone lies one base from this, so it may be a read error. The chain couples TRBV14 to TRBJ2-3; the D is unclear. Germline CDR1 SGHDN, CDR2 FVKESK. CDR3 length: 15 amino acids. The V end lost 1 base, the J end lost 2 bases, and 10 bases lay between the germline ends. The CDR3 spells CASSQGYYNTDTQYF. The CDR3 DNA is TGTGCCAGCAGCCAAGGGTACTATAACACAGATACGCAGTATTTT.

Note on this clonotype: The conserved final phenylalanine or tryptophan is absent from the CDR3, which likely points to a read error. Here the CDR3 reads CASSLDGRMADTQYS. CDR3 bases: TGTGCCAGCAGCTTAGATGGAAGAATGGCAGATACACAGTATTCT. V gene TRBV11-2 combines with J gene TRBJ2-3, with D uncertain. CDR3 length: 15 amino acids. From germline, CDR1 is SGHAT and CDR2 FQNNGV.

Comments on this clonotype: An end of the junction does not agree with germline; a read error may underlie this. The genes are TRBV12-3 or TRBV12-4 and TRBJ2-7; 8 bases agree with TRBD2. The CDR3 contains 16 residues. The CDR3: CASSLGAIAGKYEQCF. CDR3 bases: TGTGCCAGCAGTTTAGGGGCGATAGCGGGAAAGTACGAGCAGTGCTTC.

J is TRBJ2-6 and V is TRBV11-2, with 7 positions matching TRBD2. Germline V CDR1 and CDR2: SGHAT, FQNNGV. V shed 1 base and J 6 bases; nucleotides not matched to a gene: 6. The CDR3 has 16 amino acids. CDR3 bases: TGTGCCAGCAGCTTAGGAGCAGGGAGGGCGGCCAACGTCCTGACTTTC. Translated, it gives CASSLGAGRAANVLTF.

CDR3 in amino acids: CASSLSGNINEQYF. In DNA form, the CDR3 reads TGTGCCAGCAGCTTGAGCGGGAACATCAACGAGCAGTACTTC. The chain is built from TRBV13 and TRBJ2-7, with 7 bases identical to TRBD2. Germline CDR1 is PRHDT and CDR2 is FYEKMQ (reference sequence). The CDR3 is 14 residues long. The V segment lost 3 bases and the J segment 5 bases; nucleotides outside the gene matches: 7.

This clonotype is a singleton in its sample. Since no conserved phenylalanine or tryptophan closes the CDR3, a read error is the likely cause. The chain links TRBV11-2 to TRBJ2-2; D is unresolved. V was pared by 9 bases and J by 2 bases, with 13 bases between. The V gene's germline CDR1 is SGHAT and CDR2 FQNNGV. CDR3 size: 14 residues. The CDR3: CASTLLENTGELFS. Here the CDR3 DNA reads TGTGCCAGTACCCTTCTGGAAAACACCGGGGAGCTGTTTTCT.